Here is one T cell receptor (beta chain) with its context. The germline V gene has CDR1 SNHLY and CDR2 FYNNEI. CDR3 length equals 17 residues. Trimming cost V 0 bases and J 7 bases; bases outside gene matches: 11. This entry comes from a study of blood T cell repertoires in COVID-19. Across the study: There were acute and convalescent COVID-19 samples, and they came from the United States, Italy and Spain. The cDNA or gDNA used as material had been derived from T cells, B-cell-depleted T cells, or PBMCs.

Per the original methods: Researchers report that nucleated cell counts were estimated from reference gene primer amplification. Produced via immunoSEQ multiplex PCR; TCRdb's table is partial and in-frame only. The V and J calls and the clone size are those of that table, but D and trimming were determined from the DNA. The table lists 190,000 or so clones, approximately 87% of them singletons. The source of this sequence is a woman aged 18-29 years who had recovered from COVID-19. The sequencing sample was made of peripheral blood. The chain has TRBV2 and TRBJ2-2, with 7 nucleotides matching TRBD1. The CDR3 coding sequence is TGTGCCAGCAGTGAAGCCCTGGACAGGATTTGGGGCGGGGAGCTGTTTTTT. Its protein product is CASSEALDRIWGGELFF. Supplemented by reference TRBV2 and TRBJ2-2, the full variable domain reads EPEVTQTPSHQVTQMGQEVILRCVPISNHLYFYWYRQILGQKVEFLVSFYNNEISEKSEIFDDQFSVERPDGSNFTLKIRSTKLEDSAMYFCASSEALDRIWGGELFFGEGSRLTVL.